This is a list of T cell receptor beta chains from one sample in a study of Graves' ophthalmopathy and Graves' hyperthyroidism. TCRdb reprocessed the multiplex PCR reads via MiXCR and lists one record per CDR3 protein. The sample carries over a million distinct CDR3 sequences, about two fifths recorded once. The sequencing sample was made of peripheral blood or thyroid tissue (not recorded which). The receptors here all came from an adult man with Graves' hyperthyroidism. Both conserved end residues are part of each CDR3. The order of the fields is J gene, V gene, D gene, clone size, CDR3 protein, CDR3 DNA. The D gene is left open where the match is weak. Expanded clones get a size class; other rows say once, few or many, or leave the size out.

>TRBJ1-5|TRBV7-9|.|.
CASSRTGSSNQPQHF
TGTGCCAGCAGCCGGACCGGGAGTAGCAATCAGCCCCAGCATTTT
>TRBJ2-7|TRBV6-5|TRBD1|few
CASSYFATGGSEQYF
TGTGCCAGCAGTTACTTCGCGACAGGGGGTTCCGAGCAGTACTTC
>TRBJ2-7|TRBV7-3|TRBD2|many
CASSLTSGSAYEQYF
TGTGCCAGCAGCTTGACTAGCGGGTCAGCCTACGAGCAGTACTTC
>TRBJ1-2|TRBV5-5|.|few
CASSLGRTQRGGYTF
TGTGCCAGCAGCTTGGGGCGGACCCAAAGGGGAGGCTACACCTTC
>TRBJ2-5|TRBV5-4|TRBD1|.
CASSTGQGRSQETQYF
TGTGCCAGCAGCACTGGACAGGGGCGGTCACAAGAGACCCAGTACTTC
>TRBJ2-5|TRBV28|TRBD1|.
CASSPHRGRGEETQYF
TGTGCCAGCAGCCCCCACAGGGGGCGCGGTGAAGAGACCCAGTACTTC
>TRBJ1-2|TRBV11-2|.|.
CASSSGWGTPSGDSYYGYTF
TGTGCCAGCAGCTCGGGGTGGGGGACGCCGTCTGGGGATTCTTACTATGGCTACACCTTC
>TRBJ2-3|TRBV5-1|.|.
CASRTGPRVISDTQYF
TGCGCCAGCAGAACTGGACCCAGGGTCATCTCAGATACGCAGTATTTT
>TRBJ1-2|TRBV29-1|TRBD1|few
CSLDRELGYGYTF
TGCAGCTTGGACAGGGAACTGGGCTATGGCTACACCTTC
>TRBJ1-1|TRBV5-4|.|few
CASSSSAGPNTEAFF
TGTGCCAGCAGCTCTTCTGCGGGGCCGAACACTGAAGCTTTCTTT
>TRBJ2-2|TRBV14|TRBD2|many
CASSHTSGNTGELFF
TGTGCCAGCAGCCATACTAGCGGAAACACCGGGGAGCTGTTTTTT
>TRBJ2-5|TRBV28|.|.
CASSPGGGEQETQYF
TGTGCCAGCAGTCCAGGGGGAGGAGAGCAAGAGACCCAGTACTTC
>TRBJ2-6|TRBV3-1|.|many
CASSQAAGANVLTF
TGTGCCAGCAGCCAAGCAGCCGGGGCCAACGTCCTGACTTTC
>TRBJ2-7|TRBV10-3|TRBD1|.
CAISAEAADRDSYEQYF
TGTGCCATCAGTGCTGAGGCAGCCGACCGGGACAGCTACGAGCAGTACTTC
>TRBJ2-7|TRBV10-3|TRBD1|few
CASSAGTGSDYEQYF
TGTGCCAGCAGCGCCGGGACAGGGTCTGATTACGAGCAGTACTTC
>TRBJ1-3|TRBV2|.|.
CASRGGSSSGNTIYF
TGTGCCAGCAGGGGAGGCTCGAGCTCTGGAAACACCATATATTTT
>TRBJ2-5|TRBV7-8|.|.
CASSLVRLRQETQYF
TGTGCCAGCAGCTTAGTTAGACTGAGACAAGAGACCCAGTACTTC
>TRBJ2-7|TRBV29-1|.|.
CSVADEQYF
TGCAGCGTGGCCGACGAGCAGTACTTC
>TRBJ2-5|TRBV20-1|.|few
CSAPWWNRETQYF
TGCAGTGCTCCCTGGTGGAACAGGGAGACCCAGTACTTC
>TRBJ1-2|TRBV7-9|.|many
CASRPDSSSVYGYTF
TGTGCCAGCAGACCCGACAGTTCCAGTGTCTATGGCTACACCTTC
>TRBJ1-2|TRBV29-1|TRBD1|many
CSVEWSGGYGYTF
TGCAGCGTTGAATGGTCAGGGGGCTATGGCTACACCTTC
>TRBJ1-3|TRBV7-8|.|many
CASSLGGQFYSGNTIYF
TGTGCCAGCAGCCTAGGGGGGCAGTTTTACTCTGGAAACACCATATATTTT
>TRBJ1-2|TRBV4-2|.|.
CASSPPTLGGYTF
TGTGCCAGCAGCCCCCCCACCCTGGGCGGCTACACCTTC
>TRBJ2-7|TRBV10-3|TRBD1|many
CAISVTGGNEQYF
TGTGCCATCAGTGTCACAGGGGGCAACGAGCAGTACTTC
>TRBJ1-2|TRBV7-9|.|.
CASRSAPRGYTF
TGTGCCAGCAGGTCGGCCCCGCGGGGCTACACCTTC
>TRBJ2-2|TRBV7-2|.|.
CASSPSDSNTGELFF
TGTGCCAGCAGTCCCAGTGACTCAAACACCGGGGAGCTGTTTTTT
>TRBJ2-7|TRBV19|TRBD1|many
CASSFLGQGYEQYF
TGTGCCAGTAGTTTCCTGGGACAGGGCTACGAGCAGTACTTC
>TRBJ1-2|TRBV10-3|TRBD1|.
CAISGGQGAYGYTF
TGTGCCATCAGTGGGGGACAGGGGGCTTATGGCTACACCTTC
>TRBJ1-3|TRBV7-2|TRBD1|.
CASSQPLTGSQSTIYF
TGCGCCAGCAGCCAACCTCTGACAGGGAGCCAGAGCACCATATATTTT
>TRBJ2-7|TRBV7-9|.|few
CASSQDHQGYTSYEQYF
TGTGCCAGCAGCCAAGATCATCAGGGCTATACCTCCTACGAGCAGTACTTC
>TRBJ2-7|TRBV20-1|TRBD1|few
CSARDPLTQGNLYEQYF
TGCAGTGCTAGAGATCCCCTTACACAGGGGAATCTCTACGAGCAGTACTTC
>TRBJ2-7|TRBV11-2|.|few
CASSSLRGPRVYEQYF
TGTGCCAGCAGCTCCCTTAGAGGGCCGCGGGTCTACGAGCAGTACTTC
>TRBJ1-2|TRBV19|.|many
CASSRSGGDYGYTF
TGTGCCAGTAGTCGTAGCGGTGGGGACTATGGCTACACCTTC
>TRBJ2-7|TRBV15|.|many
CATSRPSGGGGDEQYF
TGTGCCACCAGCAGACCGTCTGGGGGTGGTGGGGACGAGCAGTACTTC
>TRBJ2-7|TRBV14|.|many
CASSQDLSVHEQYF
TGTGCCAGCAGCCAAGATCTCAGCGTTCACGAGCAGTACTTC
>TRBJ2-2|TRBV29-1|.|many
CSVTSVNTGELFF
TGCAGCGTGACTTCAGTGAACACCGGGGAGCTGTTTTTT